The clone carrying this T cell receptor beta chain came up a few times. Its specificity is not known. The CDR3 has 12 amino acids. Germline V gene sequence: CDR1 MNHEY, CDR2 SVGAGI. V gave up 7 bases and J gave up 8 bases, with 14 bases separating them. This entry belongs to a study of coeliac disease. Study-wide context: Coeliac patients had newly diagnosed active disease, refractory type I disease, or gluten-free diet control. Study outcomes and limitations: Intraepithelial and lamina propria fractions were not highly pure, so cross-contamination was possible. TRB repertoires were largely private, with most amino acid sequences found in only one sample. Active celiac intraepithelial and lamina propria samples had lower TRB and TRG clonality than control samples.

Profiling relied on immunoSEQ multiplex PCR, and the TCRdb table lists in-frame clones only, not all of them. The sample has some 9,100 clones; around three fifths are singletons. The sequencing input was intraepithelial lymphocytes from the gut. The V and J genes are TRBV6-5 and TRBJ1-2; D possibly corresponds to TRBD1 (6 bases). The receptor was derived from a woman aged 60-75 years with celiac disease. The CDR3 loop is CASTSGGEGYTF. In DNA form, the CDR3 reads TGTGCCAGCACTTCTGGGGGCGAAGGCTACACCTTC.